The 31 T cell receptor beta chains given below trace back to one sample, sequenced in a study of T cell responses to AZD1222 COVID-19 vaccine. The repertoire was sequenced with immunoSEQ multiplex PCR; TCRdb's copy has only in-frame clones and lacks some. This table has 87,000 or so clones, 85% to 90% appearing once. Sequencing was performed on peripheral blood, taken on day 0 of AZD1222 vaccination. These receptors were taken from an adult in good health.

The rearrangement links TRBV5-8 to TRBJ1-1; D perhaps matches TRBD1 (5 bases). CDR1 SGHTS and CDR2 YDEGEE come from the germline V gene. V was clipped by 2 bases and J by 8 bases, with 13 bases between them. This CDR3 is 13 amino acids long. This CDR3 is CASSFNWGPEAFF. The CDR3 DNA reads TGTGCCAGCAGCTTTAATTGGGGCCCCGAAGCTTTCTTT.

A note on this clone: Additional DNA sequences in this sample encode the identical CDR3. This chain's CDR3 is CSVGTGGNYGYTF. The CDR3 DNA reads TGCAGCGTTGGAACAGGGGGGAACTATGGCTACACCTTC. This chain connects TRBV29-1 to TRBJ1-2, with 8 bases aligning to TRBD1. V shed 4 bases, J shed 2 bases, and the junction held 3 bases outside the gene matches. Germline CDR1 is SQVTM and CDR2 is ANQGSEA. This CDR3 is built from 13 residues.

This chain uses TRBV7-9 with TRBJ2-1; D is perhaps TRBD1 or TRBD2 (5 bases each). The ends were cut back, 3 bases at V and 6 bases at J, with 18 bases in the middle. This CDR3 is built from 16 residues. From germline, CDR1 is SEHNR and CDR2 FQNEAQ (reference sequence). This chain's CDR3 is CASSLSLGAGGNEQFF. CDR3 DNA: TGTGCCAGCAGCTTGAGTTTGGGTGCTGGGGGCAATGAGCAGTTCTTC.

This clone is a singleton in its sample. This chain links TRBV6-5 with TRBJ1-5; the D is unclear. Trimming took 4 bases from V and 4 from J, leaving 11 bases between them. This CDR3 contains 14 residues. Germline loops: CDR1 MNHEY, CDR2 SVGAGI. The CDR3 nucleotides are TGTGCCAGCAGTTCGCCGGACGGTAATCAGCCCCAGCATTTT. It is translated as CASSSPDGNQPQHF.

The chain is built from TRBV18 and TRBJ1-2; D is undetermined. This CDR3 has 14 amino acids. V lost 5 bases and J lost 8, with 18 bases in between. The germline gives CDR1 KGHSH, CDR2 LQKENI. The CDR3 protein is CASSVGTAAGGYTF. Written as DNA, the CDR3 is TGTGCCAGCTCAGTGGGCACCGCGGCGGGGGGCTACACCTTC.

CDR3 loop: CASSPPGLQLNNEKLFF. The CDR3 DNA is TGTGCCAGCTCACCACCTGGGCTACAGCTTAATAATGAAAAACTGTTTTTT. The V call is TRBV18, the J call TRBJ1-4; unclear D gene. The CDR3 spans 17 residues. Trimming stripped 0 bases from V and 4 bases from J, with 15 bases between. The germline V gene encodes CDR1 KGHSH and CDR2 LQKENI. Using reference TRBV18 and TRBJ1-4 for the parts outside the CDR3, the full variable domain is NAGVMQNPRHLVRRRGQEARLRCSPMKGHSHVYWYRQLPEEGLKFMVYLQKENIIDESGMPKERFSAEFPKEGPSILRIQQVVRGDSAAYFCASSPPGLQLNNEKLFFGSGTQLSVL.

Written as DNA, the CDR3 is TGTGCCAGCAGCGTAGCTGGGACAGTCAATTCACCCCTCCACTTT. As protein: CASSVAGTVNSPLHF. The J gene is TRBJ1-6, the V gene TRBV9, with 7 bases identical to TRBD1. The CDR3 is made up of 15 amino acids. Looked up from germline, CDR1 is SGDLS and CDR2 is YYNGEE. V lost 0 bases and J lost 7; bases outside the gene matches: 4.

The V gene is TRBV5-1, the J gene TRBJ1-1, with D possibly TRBD1 on 6 matching bases. The V gene lost 2 bases and the J gene lost 1 base, with 18 bases spanning the gap. Germline values: CDR1 SGHRS, CDR2 YFSETQ. This CDR3 contains 17 residues. CDR3 sequence reads: CASSFVAGAIGNTEAFF. As DNA, the CDR3 is TGCGCCAGCAGCTTTGTGGCAGGGGCCATCGGGAACACTGAAGCTTTCTTT. Supplemented by reference TRBV5-1 and TRBJ1-1, the full variable domain reads KAGVTQTPRYLIKTRGQQVTLSCSPISGHRSVSWYQQTPGQGLQFLFEYFSETQRNKGNFPGRFSGRQFSNSRSEMNVSTLELGDSALYLCASSFVAGAIGNTEAFFGQGTRLTVV.

The chain combines TRBV19 with TRBJ2-3; TRBD2 matches at 11 bases. The CDR3 is made up of 13 amino acids. Germline CDR1 LNHDA, CDR2 SQIVND (reference sequence). Losses at the gene ends were 7 bases for V and 4 bases for J; bases not matched to a gene: 1. The CDR3: CASTGLAADTQYF. Written as DNA, the CDR3 is TGTGCCAGTACGGGACTAGCGGCAGATACGCAGTATTTT.

The J gene is TRBJ2-3, the V gene TRBV5-1, with D unresolved. CDR1 is SGHRS, CDR2 YFSETQ, per germline. The CDR3 is 13 amino acids. The germline V and J ends were trimmed by 0 bases and 5 bases, with 7 bases remaining between them. CDR3 in DNA: TGCGCCAGCAGCTTGGATTCGGTAGATACGCAGTATTTT. Translation gives CASSLDSVDTQYF.

This sequence joins TRBV6-1 and TRBJ1-5, with D maybe TRBD1 (5 bases). CDR1 is MNHNS and CDR2 is SASEGT in the germline V gene. The CDR3 is 13 amino acids. V lost 2 bases, J lost 11 bases, and 13 bases lay in between. The CDR3 coding sequence is TGTGCCAGCAGTGAACGGGACCTCAAGACCCAGCATTTT. Its translation: CASSERDLKTQHF.

The rearrangement joins TRBV19 to TRBJ1-1, with TRBD1 identical over 10 bases. Trimming at V came to 5 bases and at J to 0 bases, leaving 6 bases not matched to a gene. CDR3 length: 16 residues. Germline V gives CDR1 LNHDA, CDR2 SQIVND (reference sequence). The CDR3 reads CASSARTGGMNTEAFF. The CDR3, as DNA: TGTGCCAGTAGTGCCAGGACAGGGGGGATGAACACTGAAGCTTTCTTT.

V gene TRBV9 combines with J gene TRBJ1-1; a weak D match, TRBD1 (6 bases). CDR1 and CDR2 (germline): SGDLS, YYNGEE. The V end lost 3 bases, the J end lost 4 bases, and 16 bases lay between the germline ends. The CDR3 has 15 residues. DNA for the CDR3: TGTGCCAGCAGCGAGGCAGGGGTCGGTGGCACTGAAGCTTTCTTT. It translates to CASSEAGVGGTEAFF.

The CDR3 nucleotides are TGTGCCAGCAGCCAAGAGGCCAATAGCAATCAGCCCCAGCATTTT. Translation: CASSQEANSNQPQHF. The gene calls are TRBV3-1 (or the pseudogene TRBV3-2) and TRBJ1-5; no definite D call. V shed 0 bases and J shed 0 bases, with 6 bases lying between them. This CDR3 spans 15 amino acids. From germline, CDR1 is LGHDT and CDR2 YNNKEL (reference sequence).

This clone was seen just once. This rearrangement joins TRBV2 to TRBJ1-2; D gene uncertain. Trimming removed 1 base from V and 8 bases from J, with 17 bases in between. Germline CDR1 and CDR2: SNHLY and FYNNEI. The CDR3 contains 15 residues. The CDR3 DNA is TGTGCCAGCAGTGAAGGCGCCGGTGCTTTGTGGGGCTACACCTTC. Encoded protein: CASSEGAGALWGYTF.

The gene calls are TRBV4-3 and TRBJ1-6, with 7 positions matching TRBD1. This CDR3 has 18 residues. Germline values: CDR1 LGHNA, CDR2 YSLEER. The V gene end was trimmed by 4 bases and the J gene end by 7 bases; junction bases not matched to a gene: 16. In DNA form, the CDR3 reads TGCGCCAGCAGCCGTGCCTCCGGGACAGCGGTCCGGAATTCACCCCTCCACTTT. It specifies CASSRASGTAVRNSPLHF.

The rearrangement uses TRBV6-5 and TRBJ1-3; possible D gene TRBD1, 6 bases. V lost 4 bases and J lost 0, with 7 bases in between. CDR1 is MNHEY and CDR2 is SVGAGI in the germline V gene. This CDR3 has 14 residues. CDR3 amino acids: CASSSTGSGNTIYF. In nucleotides, the CDR3 is TGTGCCAGCAGTTCGACAGGCTCTGGAAACACCATATATTTT.

This chain joins TRBV12-5 and TRBJ1-1; 8 bases line up with TRBD1. This CDR3 contains 15 residues. V dropped 5 bases and J dropped 7; count of bases not matched to a gene: 12. Germline CDR1 and CDR2: LGHNT and FRNRAP. The CDR3 DNA reads as TGTGCTAGTGGTCCCGACAGGGGCCTCGGGGGTGAAGCTTTCTTT. It specifies CASGPDRGLGGEAFF. The full variable domain, with the rest looked up from reference TRBV12-5 and TRBJ1-1, is DARVTQTPRHKVTEMGQEVTMRCQPILGHNTVFWYRQTMMQGLELLAYFRNRAPLDDSGMPKDRFSAEMPDATLATLKIQPSEPRDSAVYFCASGPDRGLGGEAFFGQGTRLTVV.

This chain joins TRBV2 and TRBJ2-2; D call uncertain. The CDR3 runs 15 residues. The ends were cut back, 6 bases at V and 3 bases at J, with 14 bases in the middle. Per the germline V gene, CDR1 is SNHLY and CDR2 is FYNNEI. CDR3 coding DNA: TGTGCCAGCAGGGTAGGCGCAGTTGACACCGGGGAGCTGTTTTTT. The encoded protein is CASRVGAVDTGELFF.

The rearrangement uses TRBV3-1 (or the pseudogene TRBV3-2) and TRBJ1-1; a weak D match, TRBD1 (6 bases). The CDR3 has 15 amino acids. V shed 6 bases and J shed 5 bases, with 19 bases lying between them. The V gene's germline CDR1 is LGHDT and CDR2 YNNKEL (reference sequence). The CDR3 DNA is TGTGCCAGCAGAGCCCGGGACACCCGGAGGACTGAAGCTTTCTTT. This gives the protein CASRARDTRRTEAFF.

The genes are TRBV7-3 and TRBJ2-6; no firm D call. Germline V gives CDR1 SGHTA, CDR2 FQGTGA. Trimming removed 6 bases at V and 0 bases at J, with 6 bases between. The CDR3 has 14 residues. CDR3 protein: CASRSNSGANVLTF. Here the CDR3 DNA reads TGTGCCAGCAGGTCCAACTCTGGGGCCAACGTCCTGACTTTC.

J is TRBJ1-2 and V is TRBV4-3; D not resolved. Trimming took off 5 bases at V and 4 bases at J, with 14 bases between the two ends. The CDR3 sequence is 14 residues long. The germline CDR1 and CDR2 sequences are LGHNA and YSLEER. CDR3 sequence (DNA): TGCGCCAGCAGCGAGAGAGGTGGGATCTATGGCTACACCTTC. It specifies CASSERGGIYGYTF.

The CDR3 nucleotides read TGTGCCAGCAGTGAGCCCCCTGGGACCCCTGGAAACACCATATATTTT. Translation: CASSEPPGTPGNTIYF. This chain links TRBV25-1 with TRBJ1-3; the D gene is possibly TRBD1 (5 bases). From germline, CDR1 is MGHDK and CDR2 SYGVNS. The CDR3 totals 16 residues. Trimming cost V 3 bases and J 2 bases, with 14 bases left between them.

The chain joins TRBV9 to TRBJ2-1; TRBD2 aligns across 14 bases. Germline values: CDR1 SGDLS, CDR2 YYNGEE. V trimming: 0 bases; J trimming: 8 bases; junction bases outside the gene matches: 4. There are 16 residues in the CDR3. The CDR3 spells CASSVDRGLAGDEQFF. The CDR3 DNA reads as TGTGCCAGCAGCGTAGACCGGGGACTAGCGGGGGATGAGCAGTTCTTC.

This clone is medium-sized by share. This rearrangement joins TRBV11-2 to TRBJ2-5; 9 positions match TRBD1. CDR1 is SGHAT and CDR2 is FQNNGV in the germline V gene. V was pared by 4 bases and J by 5 bases, with 17 bases of the junction left unmatched. The CDR3 covers 18 residues. For the CDR3, the DNA is TGTGCCAGCAGCTCCACCACGCGAGGGACAGGGTGGGGGGAGACCCAGTACTTC. This gives the protein CASSSTTRGTGWGETQYF.

The count of this clone is one. This sequence joins TRBV6-5 and TRBJ1-1; 7 bases align to TRBD1. The germline gives CDR1 MNHEY, CDR2 SVGAGI. The CDR3 runs 13 residues. J lost 4 bases, V lost 6 bases, and 5 bases had no gene match. DNA for the CDR3: TGTGCCAGCAGCCGGACAGGAATCACTGAAGCTTTCTTT. Translating gives CASSRTGITEAFF.

The chain combines TRBV5-1 with TRBJ2-5; 7 bases map to TRBD2. Unmatched junction bases numbered 14, after V lost 4 bases and J lost 5 bases. The CDR3 has 16 amino acids. CDR1 and CDR2 (germline): SGHRS, YFSETQ. The CDR3 sequence is CASSPRGVAPRETQYF. CDR3 DNA: TGCGCCAGCAGCCCACGGGGGGTGGCCCCCCGGGAGACCCAGTACTTC.

CDR3 amino acids: CASSKGHSACRQFF. CDR3 bases: TGTGCCAGCAGCAAAGGGCACTCTGCCTGCCGGCAGTTCTTC. This chain links TRBV21-1 with TRBJ2-1. TRBV21-1 is annotated as a pseudogene. This CDR3 comprises 14 residues.

This chain joins TRBV30 and TRBJ1-6, with a tentative D call TRBD1 (5 bases). Per germline, CDR1 GTSNPN and CDR2 SVGIG (reference sequence). Trimming stripped 4 bases from V and 16 bases from J, with 20 bases between. CDR3 length: 13 amino acids. DNA of the CDR3: TGTGCCTGGACCCGACAGACAACTGCGACTCTCCACTTT. The encoded protein is CAWTRQTTATLHF.

The V call is TRBV30, the J call TRBJ1-4; D might be TRBD1 (6 bases). There are 13 residues in the CDR3. V lost 5 bases to trimming and J lost 8 bases, with 15 bases between them. Germline V gives CDR1 GTSNPN, CDR2 SVGIG (reference sequence). CDR3 coding DNA: TGTGCCTGGGAGGACAGTTGGAACGAAAAACTGTTTTTT. It codes for CAWEDSWNEKLFF. The whole variable domain, remainder taken from reference TRBV30 and TRBJ1-4, is SQTIHQWPATLVQPVGSPLSLECTVEGTSNPNLYWYRQAAGRGLQLLFYSVGIGQISSEVPQNLSASRPQDRQFILSSKKLLLSDSGFYLCAWEDSWNEKLFFGSGTQLSVL.

On this clone: Other DNA sequences from this sample encode an identical CDR3 as well. The chain links TRBV12-3 or TRBV12-4 to TRBJ1-3; D not resolved. This CDR3 contains 12 residues. Trimming cost V 6 bases and J 2 bases, with 5 bases left between them. CDR3: CASSFTGNTIYF. CDR3 sequence (DNA): TGTGCCAGCAGCTTCACTGGAAACACCATATATTTT.